This TCR beta chain was captured in a study of blood T cell repertoires in COVID-19. The table came from immunoSEQ multiplex PCR; TCRdb's copy has only in-frame clones and leaves some out. The table lists 160,000 or so clones, 75% to 85% of them singletons. CDR1 is GTSNPN and CDR2 is SVGIG in the germline V gene (reference sequence). V was trimmed by 6 bases and J by 2 bases, leaving 8 bases between them. The CDR3 totals 12 residues. This TCR came from a woman aged 55-70 years with COVID-19, enrolled during active disease. The chain has TRBV30 and TRBJ1-5, with D uncertain. The material sequenced was peripheral blood. In nucleotides, the CDR3 is TGTGCCTGCGCGGAGGGCAATCAGCCCCAGCATTTT. Protein sequence: CACAEGNQPQHF.